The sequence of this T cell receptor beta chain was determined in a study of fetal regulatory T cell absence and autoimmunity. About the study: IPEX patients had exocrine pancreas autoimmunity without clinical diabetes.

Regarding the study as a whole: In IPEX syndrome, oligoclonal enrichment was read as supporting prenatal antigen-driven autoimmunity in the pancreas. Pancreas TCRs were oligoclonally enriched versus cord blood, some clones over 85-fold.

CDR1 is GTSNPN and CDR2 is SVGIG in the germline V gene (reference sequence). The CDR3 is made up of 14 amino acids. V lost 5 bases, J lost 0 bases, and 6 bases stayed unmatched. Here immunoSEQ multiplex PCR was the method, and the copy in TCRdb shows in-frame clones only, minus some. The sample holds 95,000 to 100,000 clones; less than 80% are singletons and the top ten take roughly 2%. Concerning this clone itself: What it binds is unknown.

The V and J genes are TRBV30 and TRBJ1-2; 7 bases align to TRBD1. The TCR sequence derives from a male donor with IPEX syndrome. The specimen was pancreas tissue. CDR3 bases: TGTGCCTGGGACGGACAGGCCCCTAACTATGGCTACACCTTC. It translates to CAWDGQAPNYGYTF.